These T cell receptor beta chains were read from a single sample in a study of regulatory T cells in long-lasting Graves disease. TCRdb called the multiplex PCR reads again in MiXCR, with one record for every CDR3 protein. The sample includes 400,000 to 450,000 distinct CDR3 sequences, roughly a quarter of them seen just once. The material was peripheral blood mononuclear cells (PBMCs), obtained when the disease was refractory, from a patient treated with antithyroid drugs. The receptor set was obtained from a female donor with Graves disease. CDR3s include the opening cysteine and the closing phenylalanine or tryptophan. A clone size is listed for some rows: how often the clone was seen (once, few, many), or a class if it is expanded.

TRBV19 few CASSTFRGTNEKLFF
TRBV29-1 few CSVGDSNNEKLFF
TRBV19 many CASSKAVTTNEKLFF
TRBV12-3/TRBV12-4 many CASSLAGTGIQETQYF
TRBV5-1 few CASSSTDRGETQYF
TRBV7-2 - CASSLTGRITEAFF
TRBV20-1 - CSTDSGTHNEQFF
TRBV2 once CASGSGTDNEKLFF
TRBV10-3 - CAISETQGRDTEAFF
TRBV7-8 many CASSLRQAIIYGYTF
TRBV7-8 - CASSLARDREEKQFF
TRBV14 - CASTPLGAYGYTF
TRBV20-1 many CSALLGGGAVTEAFF
TRBV20-1 few CSAREGVAGERYEQYF
TRBV5-1 many CASSPEGGDIQYF
TRBV19 - CASSNPPQSTVGYTF
TRBV7-9 few CASSERTVYEQYF
TRBV12-3/TRBV12-4 many CASSLTAGNTIYF
TRBV24-1 few CATSGGRVYTF